Below, one T cell receptor beta chain is given with its context. No antigen is known for it. Nothing much larger sits one base from this clone, and base qualities are not available. According to the germline V gene, CDR1 reads SGHDT and CDR2 reads YYEEEE. The trim is 1 base for V and 5 bases for J, with a gap of 4 bases between the germline ends. The CDR3 has 12 amino acids, counting the end cysteine and phenylalanine. CDR3 DNA is the only sequence kept; it has 36 bases, read in frame from the first base. This record comes from a study of OX40 agonist ivuxolimab in advanced cancers. Regarding the study in general: The costimulatory receptor OX40 (CD134) was targeted by ivuxolimab, a fully human IgG2 agonistic monoclonal antibody. Intravenous ivuxolimab was administered to patients every 2 weeks at six dose levels: 0.01, 0.1, 0.3, 1.5, 3 and 10 mg/kg. Of the approximately 50 dose-escalation patients, hepatocellular carcinoma was present in about 20, melanoma in roughly 15, renal cell carcinoma in 9 and head and neck cancer in 9. In the dose-escalation cohort, around four fifths of patients were male, and the mean age was 60 years with a range of about 20 to 79. Prior anti-PD-1, anti-PD-L1 or anti-CTLA-4 therapy was permitted, and checkpoint inhibitors had been received by less than 45% of dose-escalation patients. Partial responses occurred in three dose-escalation patients: two with cutaneous melanoma and one with hepatocellular carcinoma. Peripheral TCRbeta sequencing aimed to test whether ivuxolimab altered TCR sequence diversity and caused clonal T-cell expansion. The paper describes the monotherapy dose-escalation part (N ≈ 52 patients) of the phase I trial of ivuxolimab. Beyond this particular receptor, the publication reports: Low levels of normalized T-cell clonal expansion were also shown by some nonresponding patients. Partial responders in the 0.1-3.0 mg/kg groups had among the lowest normalized peripheral clonal expansion, especially among CD8+ T cells. At doses of 0.1 to 3.0 mg/kg, clonal expansion of both CD4+ and CD8+ T cells in blood was seen between baseline and week 6. The antigen specificity of the peripheral T cells that underwent clonal expansion was not determined. On average, CD8+ T cells showed more expanded clones than CD4+ T cells after ivuxolimab.

The trial excluded patients who had a history of autoimmune disease or were on systemic immunosuppression. In every dose cohort, peripheral blood was drawn for TCR sequencing at baseline, cycle 4 day 1, and cycle 7 day 1. The samples were drawn from a first-in-human, open-label, multicenter phase I dose-escalation trial of ivuxolimab. Adults with locally advanced or metastatic head and neck squamous cell, hepatocellular, melanoma or renal cell carcinoma were enrolled in the trial. Before TCR sequencing, CD4+ T cells and CD8+ T cells were sorted from peripheral blood as separate populations. To sequence the TCRbeta CDR3 region, genomic DNA was isolated from the sorted cells. TCRbeta CDR3 regions were sequenced using the immunoSEQ Assay. The clones in this table, taken by TCRdb from immuneACCESS, are in-frame only. Not every clone is retained; where verified, under half of the shortfall comes from an unresolved V gene, and the cause of the rest is unknown. The sample table shows tens of thousands of clones, and 65% to 90% are seen once. Less than 15% of the sample belongs to the ten largest clones.

This sequence originates from an adult with an advanced solid tumor such as melanoma, head and neck, liver or kidney cancer. This receptor chain uses TRBV5-6 and TRBJ2-1; no D gene call is confident. Material: CD4+ or CD8+ T cells sorted from blood, obtained in a trial of the OX40 agonist ivuxolimab. The CDR3 here reads CASSLSDNEQFF. The sequence in DNA is TGTGCCAGCAGCTTGTCCGACAATGAGCAGTTCTTC.